This T cell receptor (beta chain) was obtained from a study of T cell responses to AZD1222 COVID-19 vaccine. Study outcomes and limitations: Spike-specific TCR depth and breadth grew after two AZD1222 doses.

Note on this clone: No antigen is known for it.

The table came from immunoSEQ multiplex PCR; TCRdb's copy has only in-frame clones and leaves some out. This sample has fewer than 85,000 clones; approximately 90% occur once, and the top ten carry 4% to 5%. The CDR3 length is 17 residues. V shed 1 base and J shed 0 bases, with 10 bases lying between them. Germline CDR1 LNHDA, CDR2 SQIVND (reference sequence). Sample: peripheral blood, taken 28 days after the second dose of the MenACWY control vaccine. The chain recombines TRBV19 with TRBJ2-6, with D possibly being TRBD2 (5 bases). The TCR sequence derives from an adult who received the MenACWY meningococcal vaccine as a control. CDR3 in amino acids: CASSIGVRDSGANVLTF. CDR3 DNA sequence: TGTGCCAGTAGTATAGGGGTGAGGGACTCTGGGGCCAACGTCCTGACTTTC. Based on the CDR3 plus reference TRBV19 and TRBJ2-6, the full variable domain is DGGITQSPKYLFRKEGQNVTLSCEQNLNHDAMYWYRQDPGQGLRLIYYSQIVNDFQKGDIAEGYSVSREKKESFPLTVTSAQKNPTAFYLCASSIGVRDSGANVLTFGAGSRLTVL.